This TCR beta chain was profiled in a study of T cells in Graves' hyperthyroidism and ophthalmopathy. Overall study: Specimen type is peripheral blood, collected at initial diagnosis prior to any treatment.

The CDR3 sequence is 15 residues long. The ends lost 4 bases at V and 3 bases at J; junction bases unmatched: 6. Germline V gene sequence: CDR1 MNHGY, CDR2 SVAAGI. Amplification of TCR beta CDR3 regions used RNA as the template. HTBI primers drove first-round RT-PCR of the TCR CDR3. One entry per CDR3 protein results from TCRdb running MiXCR on the multiplex PCR reads. Among 600,000 or so distinct CDR3 sequences listed, about 16% were seen once. The table lists this clonotype with a few counts. This may be a read error, as it is one base from a much larger clone. The chain carries TRBV6-9 and TRBJ2-5; 9 nucleotides line up with TRBD2. Specimen: blood. The receptor was derived from a young woman with Graves' hyperthyroidism. The CDR3 DNA reads TGTGCCAGCAGTTTAGCGGGAGTTGCCAAAGAGACCCAGTACTTC. Protein: CASSLAGVAKETQYF.